The entry that follows covers one T cell receptor (beta chain) sequence. There is no known antigen for this receptor. There are no base qualities to consult, and no much larger clone falls within one base. In the same sample, other DNA sequences code for this CDR3. The CDR3, from cysteine to phenylalanine, totals 15 residues. Only the CDR3 portion is preserved as DNA: 45 bases, with reading frame beginning at the first base. Based on the germline V gene, the CDR1 and CDR2 sequences are SGHTA and FQGNSA. Trimming takes 6 bases from V and 0 bases from J, and the germline ends sit 14 bases apart. The immunoSEQ Assay, a bias-controlled multiplex PCR, was used to amplify TCRbeta CDR3 regions from genomic DNA. Concerning the study's data processing: Nucleated cell counts per sample were estimated from amplification of reference gene primers within the assay. Sequence reads were collapsed and filtered to measure the absolute abundance of every unique TCRbeta CDR3 rearrangement. For each sample, productive Simpson clonality was calculated as the square root of Simpson's diversity index across productive rearrangements. In TCRdb, the immuneACCESS table is reduced to in-frame sequences with V and J assigned. These tables do not hold every clone; where another copy was compared, an unresolved V gene accounts for under half, and the others remain unexplained. The V and J calls and clone size are taken from that table; D and trimming were inferred from the DNA. The sample includes approximately 350,000 clones, with approximately 89% observed a single time. Around 3.5% of the sample comes from the top ten.

The sample comes from a study of blood T cell repertoires in COVID-19 (dated by TCRdb to 2018 to 2021). As for the study more broadly: The collaborator samples originated in the United States, Italy and Spain and spanned the acute and convalescent phases of COVID-19. The dataset comprised deeply sampled blood TCRbeta repertoires from subjects exposed to, actively infected with, or recovered from COVID-19. Sample metadata almost always included a de-identified subject ID, COVID-19 status, age in years and sex. The prospective study material was composed of cDNA or gDNA derived from T cells, B-cell-depleted T cells, or PBMCs. HLA class I and class II types, where available, came from metadata supplied by the sample provider rather than from assay-based typing. Samples came from the ongoing ImmuneRACE study (first 160 participants) plus 1,254 subjects from 6 global collaborators. The repertoires were made available in a free public database intended to serve as a resource for research on the immune response to SARS-CoV-2. The study at large found these results: The amount of clinical and demographic metadata varied by source and participant and was provided uncurated.

A second Seattle source provided samples from volunteer blood donors who had recovered from COVID-19. Collaborating institutions collected whole blood in K2EDTA tubes following their own protocols. For TCRbeta analysis, collaborators shipped samples in one of three forms: frozen whole blood, isolated PBMCs, or DNA extracted from either of those sample types. Material: peripheral blood. The source is a woman under 30 who had recovered from COVID-19. The receptor chain draws on TRBV7-2 and TRBJ1-2, and possibly TRBD1, on 5 matching bases. The CDR3 amino acid sequence is: CASSLSGYSNYGYTF. The nucleotide sequence is TGTGCCAGCAGTCTATCAGGGTATTCTAACTATGGCTACACCTTC.